This TCR beta chain was captured in a study of shared clonotypes between healthy human individuals. Study-level background: CD4 naive and CD4 memory each took three plates per donor, while CD8 naive took two and CD8 memory one.

Only in-frame clones appear in the TCRdb table, and some are missing; sequencing was by immunoSEQ multiplex PCR. Counted here are a few million clones, over 85% occurring once; the ten biggest clones make up about 1.7%. The germline gives CDR1 LGHNA, CDR2 YSLEER. V gave up 0 bases and J gave up 7 bases, with 15 bases separating them. The CDR3 has 16 amino acids. The naive CD8 subset, CD45RO-negative cells positively selected for CCR7, excluded terminally differentiated effector memory CD45RA+ cells. Adult donors, all healthy and HIV-negative, had no recent acute infections or vaccinations. Every donor was a Caucasian adult from Nashville, Tennessee.

This clonotype was obtained from a man in his late teens or twenties in good health. Some clones in this sample may be carry-over from other donors' samples. Sequencing input: naive CD8+ T cells from PBMCs. This rearrangement joins TRBV4-3 to TRBJ1-4; D not resolved. The CDR3, as DNA: TGCGCCAGCAGCCAAGAGCCCGGGCCTGGGATTGAAAAACTGTTTTTT. This codes for CASSQEPGPGIEKLFF.